These 7 T cell receptor beta chains were sequenced from one sample in a study of cytomegalovirus exposure and HLA in healthy donors. In the PCR, 60 Vbeta and 13 Jbeta primers were used. Sequenced by immunoSEQ multiplex PCR; TCRdb stores in-frame clones only, minus some. The sample has tens of thousands of clones, about 85% seen once. Material for sequencing was PBMCs. The receptors stem from a female donor in good health and CMV-seronegative.

This clone was recorded once. This sequence joins TRBV6-1 and TRBJ2-1; tentatively, D is TRBD2 (5 bases). Between the trimmed V and J ends, which lost 3 bases and 3 bases, there was a span of 15 bases. The CDR3 extends over 16 amino acids. Germline CDR1 is MNHNS and CDR2 is SASEGT. CDR3: CASSEELRAYYNEQFF. The CDR3 DNA reads as TGTGCCAGCAGTGAGGAATTGCGGGCTTACTACAATGAGCAGTTCTTC.

The chain couples TRBV4-1 to TRBJ1-2; perhaps TRBD1 as D (5 bases). This CDR3 is built from 14 residues. The V gene's germline CDR1 is MGHRA and CDR2 YSYEKL. The V gene lost 0 bases and the J gene lost 8 bases, with 13 bases spanning the gap. The CDR3 nucleotides are TGCGCCAGCAGCCAAGATCTACAGGCCAGAGGCTACACCTTC. This codes for CASSQDLQARGYTF.

The chain couples TRBV7-2 to TRBJ2-1; tentative D call: TRBD2 (6 bases). The germline V and J ends were trimmed by 3 bases and 7 bases, with 16 bases remaining between them. CDR1 SGHTA and CDR2 FQGNSA come from the germline V gene. The CDR3 is 15 residues long. For the CDR3, the DNA is TGTGCCAGCAGCTTCAGTCCGGAGGGCAGGAATGAGCAGTTCTTC. This codes for CASSFSPEGRNEQFF.

This clone was counted once. The V gene is TRBV10-3, the J gene TRBJ2-5, with 14 bases identical to TRBD2. The germline V gene encodes CDR1 ENHRY and CDR2 SYGVKD. After removal of 3 bases from V and 3 bases from J, the junction contained 3 bases not matched to a gene. The CDR3 consists of 16 residues. For the CDR3, the DNA is TGTGCCATCAGTGACCCGGGACTAGCGGGGGAAGAGACCCAGTACTTC. Amino acid sequence: CAISDPGLAGEETQYF.

This clone showed up just once. The rearrangement links TRBV28 to TRBJ2-1; 9 bases are shared with TRBD2. Germline V gene lookup returns CDR1 MDHEN and CDR2 SYDVKM. The trim removed 5 bases at V and 6 bases at J, leaving 5 bases unmatched. The CDR3 is 14 residues long. CDR3 loop: CASSKTSGRNEQFF. CDR3 DNA sequence: TGTGCCAGCAGTAAGACTAGCGGTCGCAATGAGCAGTTCTTC.

This sequence joins TRBV5-4 and TRBJ2-2; D gene uncertain. The V end was cut by 4 bases, the J end by 4 bases, with 8 bases between. CDR1 is SGHNT, CDR2 YYREEE, per germline (reference sequence). This CDR3 is built from 13 residues. The CDR3 nucleotides are TGTGCCAGCAGCCAGCGACTCACCGGGGAGCTGTTTTTT. Translating gives CASSQRLTGELFF.

V and J are TRBV11-2 and TRBJ2-5; D may be TRBD2 (6 bases). The DNA end favors TRBJ2-7, so the J call may be wrong. The CDR3 covers 14 residues. The germline V gene has CDR1 SGHAT and CDR2 FQNNGV. The DNA for the CDR3 is TGTGCCAGCAAACCACGCGGGACGGACTACGAGCAGTACTTC. Protein product: CASKPRGTDYEQYF.